This TCR beta chain comes out of a study of cytomegalovirus exposure and HLA in healthy donors. The PCR contained 60 Vbeta and 13 Jbeta primers. Profiling relied on immunoSEQ multiplex PCR, and the TCRdb table lists in-frame clones only, not all of them. The sample shows fewer than 200,000 clones, 75% to 80% of them seen only once. Study-wide points: Further analysis was carried out later, and it showed several of the most significant clusters appearing linked to common viral pathogens.

This clone was detected only a few times. No antigen is known for it. Trimming took off 5 bases at V and 0 bases at J, with 11 bases between the two ends. Per germline, CDR1 MNHNY and CDR2 SVGAGI (reference sequence). This CDR3 is built from 14 residues. The sample comprised PBMCs. The TCR originated in a middle-aged man in good health and CMV-seropositive. The chain links TRBV6-6 to TRBJ2-7; maybe TRBD1 (6 bases). In nucleotides, the CDR3 is TGTGCCAGCAGTCCGCCGGACAGCTCCTACGAGCAGTACTTC. This translates into CASSPPDSSYEQYF.